Below, 22 T cell receptor beta chains from the same sample are listed, as sequenced in a study of spatial heterogeneity in lung cancer. From the 5' RACE reads, TCRdb called clonotypes with MiXCR, one entry per CDR3 protein. The sample has under 50,000 distinct CDR3 sequences, 4% to 6% seen once. The time point was: sample taken at primary tumor resection. Tumor, nontumor lung or frozen PBMC supplied whole RNA that was sequenced unsorted. This material consisted of PBMCs, taken at surgery. The receptors here all came from a female donor with early-stage non-small cell lung cancer.

This clonotype was observed a handful of times. The chain is built from TRBV12-3 or TRBV12-4 and TRBJ1-1; D not resolved. Trimming pared 6 bases from V and 1 base from J, leaving 9 bases between. CDR3 size: 13 residues. Written as DNA, the CDR3 is TGTGCCAGCAGCATCTGGCAGAACACTGAAGCTTTCTTT. Its translation is CASSIWQNTEAFF.

At least ten counts were recorded for this clonotype. V is TRBV11-1 and J is TRBJ1-2, with D tentatively TRBD1 (5 bases). V was cut by 5 bases and J by 8 bases, with 21 bases left in between. CDR3 length: 15 residues. CDR1 is SGHAT, CDR2 FQDESV, per germline (reference sequence). The CDR3 nucleotides are TGTGCCAGCAGCGCTCGTTCGGGGACCCAAGCGGGCTACACCTTC. Residues: CASSARSGTQAGYTF.

This clonotype was counted a few times. The genes are TRBV7-2 and TRBJ2-7, with 7 bases that match TRBD2. This CDR3 comprises 16 residues. The germline CDR1 and CDR2 sequences are SGHTA and FQGNSA. The junction had 9 bases not matched to a gene; V was cut back by 2 bases and J by 2 bases. The chain's CDR3 is CASSLFSWGGPYEQYF. For the CDR3, the DNA is TGTGCCAGCAGCTTATTTAGCTGGGGGGGACCCTACGAGCAGTACTTC.

This clonotype has just a few counts. The chain uses TRBV2 and TRBJ1-4; perhaps TRBD1 as D (6 bases). The CDR3 extends over 16 amino acids. V was clipped by 7 bases and J by 2 bases, with 17 bases between them. Per germline, CDR1 SNHLY and CDR2 FYNNEI. The CDR3 DNA reads TGTGCCAGCAAGGTTGAGGGGGTTACGACTAATGAAAAACTGTTTTTT. Translating it yields CASKVEGVTTNEKLFF. The full variable domain, rest sourced from reference TRBV2 and TRBJ1-4, is EPEVTQTPSHQVTQMGQEVILRCVPISNHLYFYWYRQILGQKVEFLVSFYNNEISEKSEIFDDQFSVERPDGSNFTLKIRSTKLEDSAMYFCASKVEGVTTNEKLFFGSGTQLSVL.

This clonotype ranks as medium-sized. The chain employs TRBV29-1 and TRBJ2-1; D remains unclear. The CDR3 is 15 residues long. Germline V gene lookup returns CDR1 SQVTM and CDR2 ANQGSEA. Trimming shortened V by 0 bases and J by 3 bases, and 12 bases separated the two germline ends. The CDR3 protein is CSVEDPQRVYNEQFF. For the CDR3, the DNA is TGCAGCGTTGAAGACCCTCAAAGGGTCTACAATGAGCAGTTCTTC.

This clonotype came up many times. V usage is TRBV7-9 and J usage is TRBJ2-3; the D gene is possibly TRBD1 (6 bases). V lost 4 bases to trimming and J lost 0 bases, with 14 bases between them. The CDR3 is 16 residues long. From germline, CDR1 is SEHNR and CDR2 FQNEAQ (reference sequence). The CDR3 is CASSYLGQPSTDTQYF. The CDR3 DNA reads TGTGCCAGCAGCTACCTTGGACAGCCTAGCACAGATACGCAGTATTTT. Full variable domain (missing parts from reference TRBV7-9 and TRBJ2-3): DTGVSQNPRHKITKRGQNVTFRCDPISEHNRLYWYRQTLGQGPEFLTYFQNEAQLEKSRLLSDRFSAERPKGSFSTLEIQRTEQGDSAMYLCASSYLGQPSTDTQYFGPGTRLTVL.

The rearrangement uses TRBV12-3 or TRBV12-4 and TRBJ1-2; 9 nucleotides align to TRBD1. The CDR3 contains 14 residues. Trimming cost V 5 bases and J 2 bases; bases outside gene matches: 3. In DNA form, the CDR3 reads TGTGCCAGCAGTAGGGACAGGGTAAACTATGGCTACACCTTC. Translating it yields CASSRDRVNYGYTF.

This clonotype occurred many times. The chain is built from TRBV29-1 and TRBJ2-7; D not certain. This CDR3 region has 13 residues. Germline assignment: CDR1 SQVTM and CDR2 ANQGSEA. V was shortened by 6 bases and J by 5 bases, with 17 bases between the two germline ends. As DNA, the CDR3 is TGCAGCGTCGCCGAACAAGGCGGTCACGAGCAGTACTTC. It is translated as CSVAEQGGHEQYF.

This clonotype came up many times. The J gene is TRBJ2-7, the V gene TRBV3-1; D is tentatively TRBD1 or TRBD2 (5 bases each). This CDR3 contains 16 residues. Germline values: CDR1 LGHDT, CDR2 YNNKEL (reference sequence). V was pared by 4 bases and J by 6 bases, with 22 bases between. In DNA form, the CDR3 reads TGTGCCAGCAGCCTATTTATGGGGGATTTGAGTTCCGAGCAGTACTTC. It codes for CASSLFMGDLSSEQYF.

This clonotype was recorded many times. The chain joins TRBV11-2 to TRBJ2-2; D gene uncertain. V lost 1 base to trimming and J lost 4 bases, with 4 bases between them. The germline V gene has CDR1 SGHAT and CDR2 FQNNGV. The CDR3 runs to 13 residues. This CDR3 reads CASSLAGTGELFF. CDR3 bases: TGTGCCAGCAGCTTAGCGGGCACCGGGGAGCTGTTTTTT.

This clonotype was seen ten or more times. This chain uses TRBV9 with TRBJ2-1, with no clear D. CDR1 SGDLS and CDR2 YYNGEE come from the germline V gene. The CDR3 spans 13 residues. Trimming cost V 2 bases and J 4 bases, with 7 bases left between them. CDR3 nucleotide sequence: TGTGCCAGCAGCGTGGCAGTTTACAATGAGCAGTTCTTC. Protein sequence: CASSVAVYNEQFF.

This clonotype was seen repeatedly, ten times or more. The chain is built from TRBV20-1 and TRBJ1-6; possibly TRBD1 for D (6 bases). Per germline, CDR1 DFQATT and CDR2 SNEGSKA (reference sequence). The CDR3 is 14 amino acids. Trimming stripped 1 base from V and 7 bases from J, with 11 bases between. DNA for the CDR3: TGCAGTGCTAGAGCGGTCAGGGGAAATTCACCCCTCCACTTT. This translates into CSARAVRGNSPLHF.

This clonotype was observed many times. CDR3 sequence: CASSYGGPETQYF. CDR3 bases: TGTGCCAGCAGTTACGGCGGTCCGGAGACCCAGTACTTC. The chain employs TRBV6-5 and TRBJ2-5, with unresolved D. CDR3 length equals 13 residues. Germline V CDR1 and CDR2: MNHEY, SVGAGI. Trimming took off 2 bases at V and 5 bases at J, with 9 bases between the two ends.

The chain recombines TRBV20-1 with TRBJ2-5, with TRBD2 matching 13 bases. The V gene end was trimmed by 6 bases and the J gene end by 5 bases; junction bases not matched to a gene: 21. Germline lookup yields CDR1 DFQATT and CDR2 SNEGSKA (reference sequence). This CDR3 region has 19 residues. The CDR3 region is CSASGLAGAGGRRGETQYF. CDR3 sequence (DNA): TGCAGTGCCTCCGGACTAGCGGGGGCGGGTGGAAGGCGAGGGGAGACCCAGTACTTC.

This clonotype was recorded many times. The chain couples TRBV7-2 to TRBJ1-5; 8 nucleotides match TRBD1. Trimming at V came to 5 bases and at J to 0 bases, leaving 0 bases not matched to a gene. This CDR3 has 14 residues. Germline V CDR1 and CDR2: SGHTA, FQGNSA. CDR3 sequence: CASSDRGSNQPQHF. Written as DNA, the CDR3 is TGTGCCAGCAGCGACAGGGGTAGCAATCAGCCCCAGCATTTT.

This clonotype was observed many times. This rearrangement joins TRBV19 to TRBJ1-2; D is possibly TRBD1 (6 bases). This CDR3 region has 13 residues. Looked up from germline, CDR1 is LNHDA and CDR2 is SQIVND (reference sequence). Deletions cut 1 base from V and 7 bases from J, with 10 bases between. Here the CDR3 reads CASSIGTVPGYTF. CDR3 DNA: TGTGCCAGTAGTATAGGGACAGTTCCTGGCTACACCTTC. Complete variable domain (other parts from reference TRBV19 and TRBJ1-2): DGGITQSPKYLFRKEGQNVTLSCEQNLNHDAMYWYRQDPGQGLRLIYYSQIVNDFQKGDIAEGYSVSREKKESFPLTVTSAQKNPTAFYLCASSIGTVPGYTFGSGTRLTVV.

The chain links TRBV5-5 to TRBJ1-3; D call uncertain. Trimming removed 1 base at V and 9 bases at J, with 14 bases between. From germline, CDR1 is SGHKS and CDR2 YYEKEE (reference sequence). The CDR3 is made up of 14 amino acids. CDR3 DNA sequence: TGTGCCAGCAGCTTGTTTTCCGATGGGAGCACCATATATTTT. This codes for CASSLFSDGSTIYF.

This clonotype has ten or more counts. V is TRBV4-2 and J is TRBJ1-6, with a possible D match to TRBD1 (6 bases). CDR3 length equals 14 residues. Germline CDR1 is LGHNA and CDR2 is YNFKEQ. Deletions cut 4 bases from V and 10 bases from J, with 14 bases between. Here the CDR3 reads CASSPRQAGSPLHF. The DNA of the CDR3 is TGTGCCAGCAGCCCCCGACAGGCCGGGTCACCCCTCCACTTT.

In the case of this clonotype: With a much larger clone just one base away, this may be a read error. V usage is TRBV3-1 and J usage is TRBJ2-7; D uncertain. Trimming removed 1 base at V and 5 bases at J, with 3 bases between. This CDR3 has 11 amino acids. Looked up from germline, CDR1 is LGHDT and CDR2 is YNNKEL (reference sequence). The CDR3 loop is CASSQGDEQYF. CDR3 nucleotide sequence: TGTGCCAGCAGCCAAGGGGACGAGCAGTACTTC.

The chain has TRBV20-1 and TRBJ2-3, with D maybe TRBD1 (7 bases). Trimming stripped 5 bases from V and 2 bases from J, with 29 bases between. Germline CDR1 and CDR2: DFQATT and SNEGSKA (reference sequence). The CDR3 contains 19 residues. CDR3 protein: CSARRWGDRNNYFTDTQYF. The DNA of the CDR3 is TGCAGTGCTCGGAGGTGGGGGGACAGAAATAATTACTTCACAGATACGCAGTATTTT.

In this sample, this clonotype turned up a few times. The chain joins TRBV24-1 to TRBJ2-2; D is perhaps TRBD2 (6 bases). V was shortened by 9 bases and J by 4 bases, with 11 bases between the two germline ends. Germline V lookup: CDR1 KGHDR, CDR2 SFDVKD. CDR3 length equals 13 residues. DNA of the CDR3: TGTGCCACCGGGGCGGGGATCACCGGGGAGCTGTTTTTT. It specifies CATGAGITGELFF.

This clonotype was picked up many times. This chain's CDR3 is CASSRQAAYTEAFF. The CDR3 nucleotides are TGCGCCAGCAGCCGACAGGCAGCTTACACTGAAGCTTTCTTT. The rearrangement links TRBV4-1 to TRBJ1-1; D possibly corresponds to TRBD1 (6 bases). The V gene lost 4 bases and the J gene lost 3 bases, with 12 bases spanning the gap. This CDR3 contains 14 residues. Germline CDR1 reads MGHRA; CDR2 reads YSYEKL.